The 4 T cell receptor beta chains given below trace back to one sample, sequenced in a study of blood T cell repertoires in COVID-19. Sequenced by immunoSEQ multiplex PCR; TCRdb stores in-frame clones only, minus some. The sample has 150,000 to 200,000 clones; 90% are singletons. Sample: peripheral blood. These receptors originate from a man aged 50 to 59 with acute or convalescent COVID-19.

The V call is TRBV5-1, the J call TRBJ1-1; 7 bases are shared with TRBD1. Germline assignment: CDR1 SGHRS and CDR2 YFSETQ. J was trimmed by 1 base and V by 1 base; bases with no gene match: 4. The CDR3 runs 15 residues. The CDR3 sequence: CASSLKTGSNTEAFF. Written as DNA, the CDR3 is TGCGCCAGCAGCTTGAAGACAGGGTCGAACACTGAAGCTTTCTTT. The full variable domain, completed using reference TRBV5-1 and TRBJ1-1, is KAGVTQTPRYLIKTRGQQVTLSCSPISGHRSVSWYQQTPGQGLQFLFEYFSETQRNKGNFPGRFSGRQFSNSRSEMNVSTLELGDSALYLCASSLKTGSNTEAFFGQGTRLTVV.

This chain uses TRBV11-3 with TRBJ2-2; 10 bases map to TRBD1. The CDR3 has 15 residues. From germline, CDR1 is SGHNT and CDR2 YENEEA. Unmatched junction bases numbered 5, after V lost 4 bases and J lost 6 bases. For the CDR3, the DNA is TGTGCCAGCAGCTCAACCGGGACAGGGGCCGGGGAGCTGTTTTTT. This encodes CASSSTGTGAGELFF.

The chain combines TRBV15 with TRBJ2-3; TRBD2 matches at 8 bases. V lost 0 bases to trimming and J lost 3 bases; unmatched junction nucleotides: 5. There are 16 residues in the CDR3. Germline V lookup: CDR1 LNHNV, CDR2 YYDKDF (reference sequence). The DNA for the CDR3 is TGTGCCACCAGCAGAGATTGGTCTAGCGGGACAGATACGCAGTATTTT. The encoded protein is CATSRDWSSGTDTQYF.

The V call is TRBV7-2, the J call TRBJ1-2; maybe TRBD1 (6 bases). CDR1 SGHTA and CDR2 FQGNSA come from the germline V gene. This CDR3 is built from 16 residues. The V end was cut by 5 bases, the J end by 0 bases, with 16 bases between. CDR3 nucleotide sequence: TGTGCCAGCAGCCCCCCCCTGGGGGACACTAACTATGGCTACACCTTC. Translation: CASSPPLGDTNYGYTF.